Many counts were recorded for the clone carrying this TCR beta chain. Its antigen is not known. Researchers took RNA transcripts and amplified the TCR beta CDR3 regions from them. The HTBI primer set drove a first-round RT-PCR of the TCR CDR3. TCRdb redid the calling of the multiplex PCR reads with MiXCR, one entry per CDR3 protein. The sample has about 96,000 distinct CDR3 sequences, roughly 56% seen once; the top ten hold roughly 27%. The sample originates from a study of T cells in Graves' hyperthyroidism and ophthalmopathy. Findings and caveats of the study: Blood also carried most thyroid clonotypes expanded above 0.001.

The sample taken for sequencing was blood. The sequence came from a woman aged 35 to 49 with Graves' hyperthyroidism.

For the CDR3, the DNA is TGCGCCAGCAGCCAAGGTATCATGAACACTGAAGCTTTCTTT. Amino acid sequence: CASSQGIMNTEAFF. The J gene is TRBJ1-1, the V gene TRBV4-3; D ambiguous. The CDR3 length is 14 residues. Per germline, CDR1 LGHNA and CDR2 YSLEER. V gave up 1 base and J gave up 0 bases, with 6 bases separating them.